In its sample, the clone carrying this T cell receptor (beta chain) was seen many times. The sample's time point: newly diagnosed GD, antithyroid drugs for less than 3 months. The TCR library was made from RNA extracted from PBMCs. American Thyroid Association guidelines served as the basis for diagnosing Graves' disease. The data derive from a study of regulatory T cells in long-lasting Graves disease. Looking at the study overall: New Graves' disease cases had less than 3 months of antithyroid drugs.

Construction of TCR beta libraries relied on iRepertoire HTBI primers and on Arm-PCR targeting CDR3 regions. TCRdb ran MiXCR on the multiplex PCR reads and lists one entry per CDR3 protein. The sample records 400,000 to 500,000 distinct CDR3 sequences, under 15% being singletons. The CDR3 consists of 13 residues. Germline loops: CDR1 MNHEY, CDR2 SVGEGT. Trimming pared 7 bases from V and 0 bases from J, leaving 10 bases between. This sample was also put to use in a study of T cells in Graves' hyperthyroidism and ophthalmopathy.

The V gene is TRBV6-2 or TRBV6-3, the J gene TRBJ2-7; no definite D call. The starting material was peripheral blood mononuclear cells (PBMCs), obtained at new diagnosis, from a patient treated with antithyroid drugs. This clonotype originated in a woman aged 25 to 39 with Graves disease. The CDR3 protein is CASTPRSSYEQYF. Written as DNA, the CDR3 is TGTGCCAGCACCCCACGCAGCTCCTACGAGCAGTACTTC.